This passage covers 31 T cell receptor beta chains from one sample sequenced in a study of spatial heterogeneity in lung cancer. As for time point: blood at routine non-recurrence follow-up after resection. TCRdb recomputed calls from the 5' RACE reads with MiXCR, one row per CDR3 protein. The table lists 49,000 or so distinct CDR3 sequences, about 11% of them singletons. The input for sequencing was PBMCs, taken at follow-up. The receptors were sampled from a male donor with early-stage non-small cell lung cancer.

This clonotype was detected only a few times. The chain has TRBV29-1 and TRBJ2-2, with D perhaps matching TRBD1 or TRBD2 (5 bases each). This CDR3 has 14 amino acids. V was cut by 1 base and J by 6 bases, with 12 bases left in between. Germline CDR1 and CDR2: SQVTM and ANQGSEA. DNA for the CDR3: TGCAGCGTTGAAGGCCTGGGGGTACCCGGGGAGCTGTTTTTT. It is translated as CSVEGLGVPGELFF.

As regards this clonotype: This may stem from a read error, because a much larger clone lies one nucleotide away. The chain is built from TRBV27 and TRBJ2-2, with D possibly being TRBD2 (5 bases). The CDR3 loop spans 14 amino acids. The germline V gene has CDR1 MNHEY and CDR2 SMNVEV (reference sequence). The chain's CDR3 is CASSLSPATGEQFF. CDR3 bases: TGTGCCAGCAGTTTATCTCCTGCCACCGGGGAGCAGTTTTTT.

The chain couples TRBV7-2 to TRBJ1-2, with 7 bases matching TRBD1. The V segment lost 1 base and the J segment 4 bases; nucleotides outside the gene matches: 3. CDR3 length: 14 residues. Germline V lookup: CDR1 SGHTA, CDR2 FQGNSA. For the CDR3, the DNA is TGTGCCAGCAGCTTAGAGGACAGGTCCTATGGCTACACCTTC. Its translation: CASSLEDRSYGYTF.

The chain joins TRBV6-2 or TRBV6-3 to TRBJ2-1; 11 bases map to TRBD2. The CDR3 spans 16 residues. V trimming: 7 bases; J trimming: 10 bases; junction bases outside the gene matches: 15. From germline, CDR1 is MNHEY and CDR2 SVGEGT. CDR3 in amino acids: CASTPRLAGPSKEQFF. The CDR3 DNA sequence: TGTGCCAGCACCCCACGACTAGCGGGGCCCTCCAAAGAGCAGTTCTTC.

This clonotype was seen many times. The rearrangement links TRBV12-3 or TRBV12-4 to TRBJ1-2; TRBD1 matches at 10 bases. The V gene end was trimmed by 6 bases and the J gene end by 1 base; junction bases not matched to a gene: 8. The length of the CDR3 is 16 residues. The DNA for the CDR3 is TGTGCCAGCAGGCGTCCGGGACAGGGGTTTAACTATGGCTACACCTTC. Encoded protein: CASRRPGQGFNYGYTF.

This clonotype has ten or more counts. This chain connects TRBV11-1 to TRBJ2-3; 9 bases are shared with TRBD2. The V and J ends lost 5 bases and 4 bases, in that order; junction bases with no gene match: 4. CDR1 and CDR2 from the germline V gene are SGHAT and FQDESV (reference sequence). The CDR3 length is 14 residues. The CDR3 region has the DNA TGTGCCAGCAGCCGGCGGGAGGGCCCAGATACGCAGTATTTT. This encodes CASSRREGPDTQYF. Full variable domain (missing parts from reference TRBV11-1 and TRBJ2-3): EAEVAQSPRYKITEKSQAVAFWCDPISGHATLYWYRQILGQGPELLVQFQDESVVDDSQLPKDRFSAERLKGVDSTLKIQPAELGDSAMYLCASSRREGPDTQYFGPGTRLTVL.

In its sample, this clonotype was seen many times. V is TRBV24-1 and J is TRBJ2-3; D possibly corresponds to TRBD2 (5 bases). Germline loops: CDR1 KGHDR, CDR2 SFDVKD. The CDR3 contains 13 residues. V dropped 0 bases and J dropped 11 bases, with 11 bases sitting between them. CDR3 coding DNA: TGTGCCACCAGTGATTTGCGTCCTGAGGGGCAGTATTTT. Protein product: CATSDLRPEGQYF.

This clonotype has only a few counts. This chain joins TRBV5-5 and TRBJ2-7, with D hard to call. The CDR3 runs to 14 residues. Trimming left V 0 bases short and J 3 bases short, with 10 bases between. The germline CDR1 and CDR2 sequences are SGHKS and YYEKEE (reference sequence). For the CDR3, the DNA is TGTGCCAGCAGCTTGGCCGGCGAACTCTACGAGCAGTACTTC. It is translated as CASSLAGELYEQYF.

This rearrangement joins TRBV18 to TRBJ2-1, with 13 bases that match TRBD2. This CDR3 has 15 amino acids. Germline V lookup: CDR1 KGHSH, CDR2 LQKENI. The junction had 5 bases not matched to a gene; V was cut back by 2 bases and J by 10 bases. The CDR3 DNA is TGTGCCAGCTCACCAGGACTAGCGGGGGTCCGGGAGCAGTTCTTC. Amino acid sequence: CASSPGLAGVREQFF.

This clonotype has only a few counts. V usage is TRBV7-2 and J usage is TRBJ2-2; 9 bases line up with TRBD1. The CDR3 length is 17 residues. Germline assignment: CDR1 SGHTA and CDR2 FQGNSA. V shed 3 bases and J 2 bases; nucleotides not matched to a gene: 7. The CDR3 region has the DNA TGTGCCAGCAGCTTTCCGGGACAGGGTGTTAACACCGGGGAGCTGTTTTTT. As protein: CASSFPGQGVNTGELFF.

This clonotype has at least ten counts. The chain employs TRBV29-1 and TRBJ1-2; a weak D match, TRBD1 (5 bases). The CDR3 is 14 amino acids. The V gene's germline CDR1 is SQVTM and CDR2 ANQGSEA. V gave up 7 bases and J gave up 8 bases, with 23 bases separating them. The CDR3 nucleotides read TGCAGCGCCTACCAAGACAGTATCTTTATCGGCTACACCTTC. Translated: CSAYQDSIFIGYTF.

The gene calls are TRBV7-9 and TRBJ2-3; 16 nucleotides agree with TRBD2. V gave up 5 bases and J gave up 4 bases; unmatched junction bases: 6. The CDR3 spans 17 residues. The germline CDR1 and CDR2 sequences are SEHNR and FQNEAQ (reference sequence). DNA for the CDR3: TGTGCCAGCAGCGCAGGGACTAGCGGGAGGGGCTCAGATACGCAGTATTTT. Encoded protein: CASSAGTSGRGSDTQYF.

This clonotype was counted between two and nine times. The V gene is TRBV7-2, the J gene TRBJ2-7; 7 bases are shared with TRBD2. Trimming removed 4 bases from V and 3 bases from J; junction bases left unmatched: 9. CDR1 is SGHTA, CDR2 FQGNSA, per germline. The CDR3 totals 15 residues. CDR3 residues: CASSSSSGRSYEQYF. The CDR3, as DNA: TGTGCCAGCAGCTCCTCTAGCGGCCGAAGCTACGAGCAGTACTTC.

This chain joins TRBV30 and TRBJ1-1; the match to TRBD1 covers 8 bases. J lost 3 bases, V lost 4 bases, and 1 base had no gene match. This CDR3 has 12 amino acids. Germline assignment: CDR1 GTSNPN and CDR2 SVGIG (reference sequence). CDR3 DNA sequence: TGTGCCTGGAACAGGGGGGACACTGAAGCTTTCTTT. Its translation: CAWNRGDTEAFF.

This clonotype occurred many times. The chain links TRBV27 to TRBJ1-5; D gene uncertain. Trimming took 5 bases from V and 0 from J, leaving 8 bases between them. The CDR3 contains 14 residues. CDR1 and CDR2 (germline): MNHEY, SMNVEV (reference sequence). The CDR3, as DNA: TGTGCCAGCAGTCAACAGATTAGCAATCAGCCCCAGCATTTT. This sequence encodes CASSQQISNQPQHF.

V gene TRBV5-1 combines with J gene TRBJ2-7, with TRBD2 matching over 10 bases. The CDR3 is 14 amino acids. The junction had 5 bases not matched to a gene; V was cut back by 5 bases and J by 3 bases. Germline CDR1 reads SGHRS; CDR2 reads YFSETQ. The CDR3 DNA reads TGCGCCAGCAGTCCCGGGACTAGCGTCTACGAGCAGTACTTC. Its translation is CASSPGTSVYEQYF.

The rearrangement links TRBV12-3 or TRBV12-4 to TRBJ2-7, with 10 bases identical to TRBD1. Unmatched junction bases numbered 4, after V lost 6 bases and J lost 2 bases. This CDR3 has 14 residues. DNA of the CDR3: TGTGCCAGCAGGACCGGGACAGGGGCCTACGAGCAGTACTTC. This encodes CASRTGTGAYEQYF.

This clonotype was detected many times. The gene calls are TRBV5-5 and TRBJ2-1; D is unclear. This CDR3 is built from 14 residues. V was cut by 2 bases and J by 0 bases, with 6 bases left in between. The germline gives CDR1 SGHKS, CDR2 YYEKEE (reference sequence). The CDR3 bases are TGTGCCAGCAGCTTCGGTAGCTCCTACAATGAGCAGTTCTTC. This codes for CASSFGSSYNEQFF.

As regards this clonotype: This may come from a read error, since a much larger clone is one base off. The gene calls are TRBV6-5 and TRBJ1-6; D is possibly TRBD1 (6 bases). Per germline, CDR1 MNHEY and CDR2 SVGAGI. CDR3 length: 20 amino acids. The CDR3 sequence is CVSSPPLSRTETSYNSPLHF. CDR3 DNA: TGTGTCAGCAGCCCCCCCCTGTCCCGGACAGAAACTAGTTATAATTCACCCCTCCACTTT.

This clonotype was picked up a small number of times. The chain employs TRBV7-3 and TRBJ2-1; maybe TRBD2 (6 bases). CDR1 is SGHTA, CDR2 FQGTGA, per germline. Trimming stripped 5 bases from V and 10 bases from J, with 18 bases between. The CDR3 runs to 14 residues. The CDR3 DNA reads as TGTGCCAGCAGCCTCTCGGGGACTCCCACCGAGCAGTTCTTC. Its protein is CASSLSGTPTEQFF.

The table lists this clonotype with many counts. J is TRBJ2-4 and V is TRBV7-8; tentative D call: TRBD1 (6 bases). Trimming took 4 bases from V and 1 from J, leaving 8 bases between them. CDR1 and CDR2 from the germline V gene are SGHVS and FQNEAQ. The length of the CDR3 is 14 residues. CDR3: CASSSRGAKNIQYF. The CDR3 DNA follows: TGTGCCAGCAGCTCCAGGGGCGCCAAAAACATTCAGTACTTC.

There are a few counts of this clonotype. The V and J genes are TRBV7-2 and TRBJ2-7, with 11 bases identical to TRBD1. Germline values: CDR1 SGHTA, CDR2 FQGNSA. V dropped 4 bases and J dropped 3; count of bases not matched to a gene: 8. CDR3 size: 16 residues. This CDR3 is CASSSVIGTGGYEQYF. The CDR3 coding sequence is TGTGCCAGCAGCTCGGTTATTGGGACAGGGGGCTACGAGCAGTACTTC.

This clonotype appeared many times. V and J are TRBV4-2 and TRBJ2-1; 9 bases are a match to TRBD2. The V gene end was trimmed by 1 base and the J gene end by 4 bases; junction bases not matched to a gene: 8. This CDR3 has 17 residues. Germline CDR1 is LGHNA and CDR2 is YNFKEQ. The CDR3 here is CASSQAVAGEKYNEQFF. CDR3 DNA sequence: TGTGCCAGCAGCCAAGCGGTAGCGGGGGAGAAGTACAATGAGCAGTTCTTC.

The sample holds a few counts of this clonotype. This chain joins TRBV27 and TRBJ2-7; 8 bases match TRBD2. CDR3 length: 15 residues. Germline values: CDR1 MNHEY, CDR2 SMNVEV (reference sequence). Trimming took 4 bases from V and 5 from J; bases not matched to a gene: 10. The CDR3 here is CASSSGLALGNEQYF. The DNA of the CDR3 is TGTGCCAGCAGTTCCGGACTAGCTTTAGGTAACGAGCAGTACTTC.

In this sample, this clonotype turned up many times. The chain employs TRBV24-1 and TRBJ1-2; 8 nucleotides line up with TRBD1. V gave up 5 bases and J gave up 2 bases; unmatched junction bases: 3. Per the germline V gene, CDR1 is KGHDR and CDR2 is SFDVKD. The CDR3 consists of 14 residues. In DNA, the CDR3 is TGTGCCACCAGTGGACAGGGGAAGAACTATGGCTACACCTTC. Residues: CATSGQGKNYGYTF.

V usage is TRBV20-1 and J usage is TRBJ2-3, with 9 bases fitting TRBD1. J lost 6 bases, V lost 0 bases, and 10 bases had no gene match. Germline lookup yields CDR1 DFQATT and CDR2 SNEGSKA (reference sequence). The CDR3 is made up of 16 amino acids. The CDR3 region has the DNA TGCAGTGCTAGAGATCGACTAACAGGGGGCAGGGATACGCAGTATTTT. Encoded protein: CSARDRLTGGRDTQYF.

This clonotype occurred many times. The rearrangement links TRBV4-1 to TRBJ2-7; 7 bases are shared with TRBD2. V shed 4 bases and J 4 bases; nucleotides not matched to a gene: 13. Germline CDR1 and CDR2: MGHRA and YSYEKL. CDR3 length: 16 amino acids. This CDR3 is CASSLAQTGGEYEQYF. CDR3 coding DNA: TGCGCCAGCAGCCTCGCCCAGACGGGAGGTGAATACGAGCAGTACTTC.

This clonotype appeared a few times. A much bigger clone sits one base away, suggesting this may be a read error. V gene TRBV12-3 or TRBV12-4 combines with J gene TRBJ2-7, with D perhaps being TRBD1 or TRBD2 (5 bases each). This CDR3 comprises 13 residues. V lost 4 bases and J lost 3, with 10 bases in between. The CDR3 DNA follows: TGTGCCAGCAGTTCCGGGGCAAGCTACGAGCAGTACTTC. Its protein product is CASSSGASYEQYF.

This clonotype was observed a handful of times. The V call is TRBV20-1, the J call TRBJ2-7; either TRBD1 or TRBD2 may fit D (5 bases each). The CDR3 sequence is 15 residues long. Trimming shortened V by 3 bases and J by 0 bases, and 15 bases separated the two germline ends. Germline V CDR1 and CDR2: DFQATT, SNEGSKA (reference sequence). The CDR3 bases are TGCAGTGCTAGCGACCGGGACCCCGACTCCTACGAGCAGTACTTC. Translated, it gives CSASDRDPDSYEQYF.

The table lists this clonotype with a few counts. The chain has TRBV27 and TRBJ2-2; no clear D gene. CDR3 length equals 14 residues. The V end was cut by 2 bases, the J end by 6 bases, with 10 bases between. Per germline, CDR1 MNHEY and CDR2 SMNVEV (reference sequence). The CDR3 loop reads CASSLKPGPGELFF. The CDR3 region has the DNA TGTGCCAGCAGTTTAAAACCTGGACCCGGGGAGCTGTTTTTT.

This clonotype was seen a few times. V gene TRBV14 combines with J gene TRBJ1-1, with D possibly TRBD1 on 6 matching bases. This CDR3 region has 12 residues. The germline V gene has CDR1 SGHDN and CDR2 FVKESK. The V end was cut by 6 bases, the J end by 7 bases, with 12 bases between. The CDR3 here is CASRLGAGEAFF. CDR3 in DNA: TGTGCCAGCAGGTTGGGGGCTGGTGAAGCTTTCTTT.